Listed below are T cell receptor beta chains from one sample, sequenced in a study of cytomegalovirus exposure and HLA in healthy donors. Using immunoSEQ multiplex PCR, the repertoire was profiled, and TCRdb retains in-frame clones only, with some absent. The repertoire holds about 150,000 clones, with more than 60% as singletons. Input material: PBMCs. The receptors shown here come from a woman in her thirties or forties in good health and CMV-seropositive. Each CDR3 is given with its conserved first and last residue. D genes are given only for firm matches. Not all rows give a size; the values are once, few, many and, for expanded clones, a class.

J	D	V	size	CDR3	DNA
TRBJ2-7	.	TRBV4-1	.	CASSQGQDLSYEQYF	TGCGCCAGCAGCCAAGGACAGGACCTCTCCTACGAGCAGTACTTC
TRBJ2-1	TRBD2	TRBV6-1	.	CASSDKAGTQFF	TGTGCCAGCAGTGACAAAGCGGGGACGCAGTTCTTC
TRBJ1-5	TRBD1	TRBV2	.	CASSGQGGQPQHF	TGTGCCAGCAGTGGTCAGGGGGGTCAGCCCCAGCATTTT
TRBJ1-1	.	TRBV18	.	CASSPGRLNTEAFF	TGTGCCAGCTCACCGGGCAGGCTGAACACTGAAGCTTTCTTT
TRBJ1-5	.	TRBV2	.	CASSAGGVFNQPQHF	TGTGCCAGCAGTGCTGGCGGGGTCTTCAATCAGCCCCAGCATTTT
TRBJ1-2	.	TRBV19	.	CASNPRTRATNYGYTF	TGTGCCAGTAATCCTAGGACGAGGGCTACTAACTATGGCTACACCTTC
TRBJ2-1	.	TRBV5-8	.	CASSLGQISYNEQFF	TGTGCCAGCAGCCTCGGACAGATCTCCTACAATGAGCAGTTCTTC
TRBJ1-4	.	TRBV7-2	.	CASSTHRATNEKLFF	TGTGCCAGCAGCACGCACAGGGCTACTAATGAAAAACTGTTTTTT
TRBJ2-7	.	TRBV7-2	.	CASSLASGTYYEQYF	TGTGCCAGCAGCTTAGCATCCGGGACATACTACGAGCAGTACTTC
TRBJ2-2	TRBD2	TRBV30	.	CAWSGLAGGAGELFF	TGTGCCTGGAGCGGGCTAGCGGGGGGGGCCGGGGAGCTGTTTTTT
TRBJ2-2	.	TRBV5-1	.	CASSMGASNTGELFF	TGCGCCAGTTCTATGGGGGCGTCGAACACCGGGGAGCTGTTTTTT
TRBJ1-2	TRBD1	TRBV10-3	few	CAISESSWDSFYGYTF	TGTGCCATCAGTGAGTCTTCTTGGGACAGTTTTTATGGCTACACCTTC
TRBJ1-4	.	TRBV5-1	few	CASSRSREEGEKLFF	TGCGCCAGCAGTAGATCCAGGGAGGAAGGGGAAAAACTGTTTTTT
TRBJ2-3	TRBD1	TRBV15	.	CATSRRTGIADTQYF	TGTGCCACCAGCAGAAGGACAGGGATTGCAGATACGCAGTATTTT
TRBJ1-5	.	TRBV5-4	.	CASSLGKGQPQHF	TGTGCCAGCAGCTTGGGGAAGGGGCAGCCCCAGCATTTT
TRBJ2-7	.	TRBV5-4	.	CASSLDSPYEQYF	TGTGCCAGCAGCTTGGACAGTCCATACGAGCAGTACTTC
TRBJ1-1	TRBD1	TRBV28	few	CASSPDRVNTEAFF	TGTGCCAGCAGTCCGGACAGGGTTAACACTGAAGCTTTCTTT
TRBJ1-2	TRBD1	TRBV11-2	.	CASSFDRANGYTF	TGTGCCAGCAGCTTCGACAGGGCAAATGGCTACACCTTC
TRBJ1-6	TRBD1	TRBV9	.	CASSDGQGSSPLHF	TGTGCCAGCAGCGACGGACAGGGTAGTTCGCCCCTCCACTTT
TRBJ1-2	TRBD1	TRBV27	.	CASRATGGYGYTF	TGTGCCAGCAGAGCGACAGGGGGTTATGGCTACACCTTC
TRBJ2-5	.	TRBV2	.	CASSDRGPQETQYF	TGTGCCAGCAGTGACAGGGGCCCCCAAGAGACCCAGTACTTC
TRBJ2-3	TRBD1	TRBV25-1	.	CASRDGQGMSDTQYF	TGTGCCAGCAGAGATGGACAGGGGATGTCCGATACGCAGTATTTT
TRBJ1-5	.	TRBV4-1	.	CASSPLGAAGPQHF	TGCGCCAGCAGCCCGCTTGGGGCCGCTGGGCCCCAGCATTTT
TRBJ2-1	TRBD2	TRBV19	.	CASSPLRGGLYNEQFF	TGTGCCAGTAGTCCTCTGCGGGGGGGCCTCTACAATGAGCAGTTCTTC
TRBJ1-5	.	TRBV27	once	CASSEQWTRLNQPQHF	TGTGCCAGCAGTGAACAGTGGACCCGACTAAATCAGCCCCAGCATTTT
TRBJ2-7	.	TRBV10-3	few	CAISESVDYGYEQYF	TGTGCCATCAGTGAGTCGGTGGACTATGGCTACGAGCAGTACTTC
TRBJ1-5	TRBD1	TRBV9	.	CASSEGTGTGNQPQHF	TGTGCCAGCAGCGAGGGAACCGGGACAGGTAATCAGCCCCAGCATTTT
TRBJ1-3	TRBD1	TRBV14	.	CASSPGTGYTGNTIYF	TGTGCCAGCAGCCCCGGGACAGGCTATACCGGAAACACCATATATTTT
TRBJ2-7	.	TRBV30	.	CAWQDRGEQYF	TGTGCCTGGCAGGATCGAGGGGAGCAGTACTTC
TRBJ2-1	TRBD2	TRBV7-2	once	CASSGSGGAFREQFF	TGTGCCAGCAGCGGTAGCGGGGGGGCTTTTAGAGAGCAGTTCTTC
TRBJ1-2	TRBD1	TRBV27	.	CASSWTRTGNYGYTF	TGTGCCAGCAGTTGGACTCGGACAGGCAACTATGGCTACACCTTC
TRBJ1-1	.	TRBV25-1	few	CASASTGNTEAFF	TGTGCCAGCGCCTCGACAGGGAACACTGAAGCTTTCTTT
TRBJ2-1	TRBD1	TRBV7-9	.	CSSSLVRQGNDEQFF	TGTTCCAGCAGCTTAGTGCGACAGGGGAACGATGAGCAGTTCTTC
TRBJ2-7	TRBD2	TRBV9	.	CASSVGGSSYEQYF	TGTGCCAGCAGCGTAGGCGGGAGCTCCTACGAGCAGTACTTC
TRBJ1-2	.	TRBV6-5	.	CASSQTGNYGYTF	TGTGCCAGCAGTCAAACAGGGAACTATGGCTACACCTTC
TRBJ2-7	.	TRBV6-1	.	CASSLYEQYF	TGTGCCAGCAGCCTTTACGAGCAGTACTTC
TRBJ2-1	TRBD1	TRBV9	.	CASSADRYNEQFF	TGTGCCAGCAGCGCGGACAGGTACAATGAGCAGTTCTTC
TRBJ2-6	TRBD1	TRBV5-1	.	CASSFGVRGLGANVLTF	TGCGCCAGCAGCTTTGGGGTCAGGGGGCTTGGGGCCAACGTCCTGACTTTC
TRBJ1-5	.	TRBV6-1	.	CASSGSGSPNQPQHF	TGTGCCAGCAGTGGATCAGGGTCTCCCAATCAGCCCCAGCATTTT
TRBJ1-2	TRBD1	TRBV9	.	CASSGSGGGVGYTF	TGTGCCAGCAGCGGCTCGGGAGGGGGCGTCGGCTACACCTTC
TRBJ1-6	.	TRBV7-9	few	CASSLPNSPLHF	TGTGCCAGCAGCTTACCGAATTCACCCCTCCACTTT
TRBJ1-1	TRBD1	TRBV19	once	CASTPAGGQGGTEAFF	TGTGCCAGTACCCCGGCAGGGGGACAGGGCGGCACTGAAGCTTTCTTT
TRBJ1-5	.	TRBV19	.	CASRGMFSNQPQHF	TGTGCCAGTAGGGGCATGTTCAGCAATCAGCCCCAGCATTTT
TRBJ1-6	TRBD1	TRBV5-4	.	CASSQGQFNSPLHF	TGTGCCAGCAGCCAGGGACAGTTCAATTCACCCCTCCACTTT
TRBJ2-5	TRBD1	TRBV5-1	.	CASSPTGDETQYF	TGCGCCAGCAGCCCGACAGGGGACGAGACCCAGTACTTC
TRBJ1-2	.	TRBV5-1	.	CASSLEGVSGYTF	TGCGCCAGCAGCTTGGAAGGGGTGAGTGGCTACACCTTC
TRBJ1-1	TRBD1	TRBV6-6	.	CASRPGGNTEAFF	TGTGCCAGCAGGCCAGGGGGCAATACTGAAGCTTTCTTT
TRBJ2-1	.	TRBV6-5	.	CVSSGTGYYNEQFF	TGTGTCAGTAGCGGGACAGGGTATTACAATGAGCAGTTCTTC
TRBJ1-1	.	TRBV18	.	CASSPRQTRSQGEAFF	TGTGCCAGCTCACCACGACAGACGAGATCACAGGGTGAAGCTTTCTTT
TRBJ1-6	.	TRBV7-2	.	CASSSDRNSPLHF	TGTGCCAGCAGCTCCGACAGGAATTCACCCCTCCACTTT
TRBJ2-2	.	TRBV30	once	CAWSVVRGGSGELFF	TGTGCCTGGAGTGTAGTCAGGGGAGGGAGCGGGGAGCTGTTTTTT
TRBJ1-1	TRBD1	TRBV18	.	CASSHGDRGITEAFF	TGTGCCAGCTCACACGGGGACAGGGGTATCACTGAAGCTTTCTTT